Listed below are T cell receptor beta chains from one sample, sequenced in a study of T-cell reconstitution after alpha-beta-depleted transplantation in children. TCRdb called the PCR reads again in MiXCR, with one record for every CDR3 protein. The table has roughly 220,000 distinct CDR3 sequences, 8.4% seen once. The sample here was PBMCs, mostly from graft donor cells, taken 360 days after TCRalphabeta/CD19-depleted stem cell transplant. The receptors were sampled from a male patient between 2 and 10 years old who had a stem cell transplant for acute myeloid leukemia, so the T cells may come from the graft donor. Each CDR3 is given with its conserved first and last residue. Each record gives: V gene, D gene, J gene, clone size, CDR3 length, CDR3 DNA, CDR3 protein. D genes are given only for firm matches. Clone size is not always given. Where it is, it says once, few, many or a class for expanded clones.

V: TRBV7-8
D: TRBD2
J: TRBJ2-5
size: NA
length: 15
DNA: TGTGCCAGCAGTTTCAGGGTAGCGGGACAAGAGACCCAGTACTTC
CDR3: CASSFRVAGQETQYF

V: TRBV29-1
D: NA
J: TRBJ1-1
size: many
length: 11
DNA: TGCAGCGCCAATGATGGGACTGAAGCTTTCTTT
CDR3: CSANDGTEAFF

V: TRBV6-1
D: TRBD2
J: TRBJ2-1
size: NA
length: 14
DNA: TGTGCCAGCTGCCTAGCGGGGGGGCGTCATGAGCAGTTCTTC
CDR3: CASCLAGGRHEQFF

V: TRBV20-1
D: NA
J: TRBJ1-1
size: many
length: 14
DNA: TGCAGTGCTAGAAAGGGGGGCATGAACACTGAAGCTTTCTTT
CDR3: CSARKGGMNTEAFF

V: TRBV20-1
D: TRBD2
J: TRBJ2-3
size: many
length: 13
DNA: TGCAGTGCTAGAGCCGTAGCGGGAGATACGCAGTATTTT
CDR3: CSARAVAGDTQYF

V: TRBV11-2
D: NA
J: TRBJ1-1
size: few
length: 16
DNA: TGTGCCAGCAGCCCAAGGATTCGTCGGTTGAACACTGAAGCTTTCTTT
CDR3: CASSPRIRRLNTEAFF

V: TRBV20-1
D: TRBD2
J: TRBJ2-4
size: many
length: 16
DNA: TGCAGTGCATTCTCTAGCGGGACGGGGGCGAAAAACATTCAGTACTTC
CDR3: CSAFSSGTGAKNIQYF

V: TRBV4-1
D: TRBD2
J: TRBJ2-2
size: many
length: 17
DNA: TGCGCCAGCAGCCCCCTCCCGACTAGCTTCAACACCGGGGAGCTGTTTTTT
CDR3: CASSPLPTSFNTGELFF

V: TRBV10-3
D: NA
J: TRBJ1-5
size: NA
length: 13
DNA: TGTGCCATCTCCGGGGGTTTAGGTCAGCCCCAGCATTTT
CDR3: CAISGGLGQPQHF

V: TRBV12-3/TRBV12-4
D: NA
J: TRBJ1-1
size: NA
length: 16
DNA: TGTGCCAGCAGTTTGTGGCAGAACAAAGCAGGCACTGAAGCTTTCTTT
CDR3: CASSLWQNKAGTEAFF

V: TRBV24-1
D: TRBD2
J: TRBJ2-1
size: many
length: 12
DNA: TGTGCCACCAGTGATAGCGGGAGTGGGCAGTTCTTC
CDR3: CATSDSGSGQFF

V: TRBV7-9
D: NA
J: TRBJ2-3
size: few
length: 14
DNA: TGTGCCAGCAGCTGGGAACAACCCACAGATACGCAGTATTTT
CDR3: CASSWEQPTDTQYF

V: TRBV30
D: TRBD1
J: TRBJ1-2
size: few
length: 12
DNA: TGTGCCTCCTGGGACAGGAACTATGGCTACACCTTC
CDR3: CASWDRNYGYTF